These 5 T cell receptor beta chains originate from one sample sequenced in a study of cytomegalovirus exposure and HLA in healthy donors. Some clones are missing from TCRdb's copy, which holds only in-frame ones; the method was immunoSEQ multiplex PCR. The sample lists roughly 200,000 clones, 86% occurring once. The sequenced sample was PBMCs. The receptors were sampled from a man younger than 45 in good health and CMV-seropositive.

This rearrangement joins TRBV4-3 to TRBJ1-5, with D possibly matching TRBD1 (6 bases). Looked up from germline, CDR1 is LGHNA and CDR2 is YSLEER. This CDR3 is 17 amino acids long. Trimming took 0 bases from V and 4 from J, leaving 16 bases between them. The CDR3 DNA reads TGCGCCAGCAGCCAAGACGTCTGGGGGCGCCTGAATCAGCCCCAGCATTTT. It specifies CASSQDVWGRLNQPQHF.

The chain is built from TRBV18 and TRBJ1-2; 7 nucleotides align to TRBD1. Germline CDR1 is KGHSH and CDR2 is LQKENI. The CDR3 sequence is 16 residues long. Trimming took 3 bases from V and 2 from J; bases not matched to a gene: 9. CDR3 DNA sequence: TGTGCCAGCTCACCCCCTGGGAGGGGGCTAAACTATGGCTACACCTTC. Translated, it gives CASSPPGRGLNYGYTF.

This chain links TRBV28 with TRBJ2-1, with D hard to call. The CDR3 extends over 12 amino acids. CDR1 and CDR2 from the germline V gene are MDHEN and SYDVKM. V gave up 2 bases and J gave up 6 bases, with 5 bases separating them. The CDR3 protein is CASSLRVNEQFF. DNA of the CDR3: TGTGCCAGCAGTTTACGCGTCAATGAGCAGTTCTTC.

The rearrangement links TRBV6-6 to TRBJ2-7; D possibly corresponds to TRBD2 (5 bases). Germline V CDR1 and CDR2: MNHNY, SVGAGI (reference sequence). This CDR3 contains 14 residues. Deletions cut 7 bases from V and 5 bases from J, with 18 bases between. CDR3 nucleotide sequence: TGTGCCAGCACCAAAGCGGCGAATTCCAACGAGCAGTACTTC. Protein sequence: CASTKAANSNEQYF.

In this sample, this clone turned up a few times. V usage is TRBV11-2 and J usage is TRBJ1-3; D gene uncertain. CDR1 and CDR2 (germline): SGHAT, FQNNGV. V was clipped by 3 bases and J by 4 bases, with 19 bases between them. This CDR3 region has 17 residues. The DNA for the CDR3 is TGTGCCAGCAGCTTGAAACCTTGGTCCCCCGCCGGAAACACCATATATTTT. Translation: CASSLKPWSPAGNTIYF.